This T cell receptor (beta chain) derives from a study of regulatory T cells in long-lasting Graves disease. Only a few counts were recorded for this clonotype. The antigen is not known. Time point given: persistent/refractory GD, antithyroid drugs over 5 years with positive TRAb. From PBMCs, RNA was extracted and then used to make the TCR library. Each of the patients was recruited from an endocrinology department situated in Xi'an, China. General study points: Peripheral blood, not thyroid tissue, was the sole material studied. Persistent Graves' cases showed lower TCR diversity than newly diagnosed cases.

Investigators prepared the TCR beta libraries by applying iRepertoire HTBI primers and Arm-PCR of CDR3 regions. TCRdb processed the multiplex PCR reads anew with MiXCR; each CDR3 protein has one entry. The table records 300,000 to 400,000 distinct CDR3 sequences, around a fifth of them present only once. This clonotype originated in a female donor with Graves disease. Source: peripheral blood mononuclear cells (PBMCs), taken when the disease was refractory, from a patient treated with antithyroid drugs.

The CDR3 region has the DNA TGTGCCAGCAGTCTTAGGAAGGGGGCTGGGAACATTCAGTACTTC. The encoded protein is CASSLRKGAGNIQYF. The genes are TRBV2 and TRBJ2-4; 7 bases align to TRBD1. Unmatched junction bases numbered 11, after V lost 5 bases and J lost 7 bases. This CDR3 comprises 15 residues. Germline CDR1 is SNHLY and CDR2 is FYNNEI. The full variable domain, its missing parts supplied by reference TRBV2 and TRBJ2-4, is EPEVTQTPSHQVTQMGQEVILRCVPISNHLYFYWYRQILGQKVEFLVSFYNNEISEKSEIFDDQFSVERPDGSNFTLKIRSTKLEDSAMYFCASSLRKGAGNIQYFGAGTRLSVL.